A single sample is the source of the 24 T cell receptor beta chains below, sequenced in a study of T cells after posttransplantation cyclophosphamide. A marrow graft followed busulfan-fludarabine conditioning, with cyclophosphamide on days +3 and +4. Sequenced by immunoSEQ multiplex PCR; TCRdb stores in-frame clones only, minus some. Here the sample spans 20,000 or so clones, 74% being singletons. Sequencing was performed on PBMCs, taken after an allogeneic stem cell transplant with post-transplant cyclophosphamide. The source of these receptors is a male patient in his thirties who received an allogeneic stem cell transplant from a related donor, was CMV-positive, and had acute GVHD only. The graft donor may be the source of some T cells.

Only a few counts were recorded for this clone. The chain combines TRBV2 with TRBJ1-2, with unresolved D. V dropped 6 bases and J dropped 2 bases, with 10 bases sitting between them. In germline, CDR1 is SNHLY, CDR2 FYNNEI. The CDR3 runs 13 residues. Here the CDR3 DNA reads TGTGCCAGCAGACGCCGGGAAAACTATGGCTACACCTTC. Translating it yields CASRRRENYGYTF.

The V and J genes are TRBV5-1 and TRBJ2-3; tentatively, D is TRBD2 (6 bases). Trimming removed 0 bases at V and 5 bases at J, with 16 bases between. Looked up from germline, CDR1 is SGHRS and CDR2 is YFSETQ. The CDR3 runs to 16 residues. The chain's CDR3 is CASSLAPQGGGDTQYF. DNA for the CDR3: TGCGCCAGCAGCTTGGCCCCGCAGGGAGGTGGAGATACGCAGTATTTT.

The CDR3 DNA reads as TGTGCCAGCAGCTTAACCCTAGCGGGAGAGCAGTTCTTC. It yields the protein CASSLTLAGEQFF. This chain connects TRBV7-3 to TRBJ2-1; 9 bases fit TRBD2. V trimming: 0 bases; J trimming: 10 bases; junction bases outside the gene matches: 1. The germline CDR1 and CDR2 sequences are SGHTA and FQGTGA. The CDR3 totals 13 residues.

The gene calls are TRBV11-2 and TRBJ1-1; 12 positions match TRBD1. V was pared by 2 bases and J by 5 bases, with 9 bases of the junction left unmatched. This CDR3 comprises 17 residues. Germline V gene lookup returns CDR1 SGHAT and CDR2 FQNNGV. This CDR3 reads CASSLRPGTGGGTEAFF. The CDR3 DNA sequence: TGTGCCAGCAGCTTACGTCCCGGGACAGGGGGCGGGACTGAAGCTTTCTTT.

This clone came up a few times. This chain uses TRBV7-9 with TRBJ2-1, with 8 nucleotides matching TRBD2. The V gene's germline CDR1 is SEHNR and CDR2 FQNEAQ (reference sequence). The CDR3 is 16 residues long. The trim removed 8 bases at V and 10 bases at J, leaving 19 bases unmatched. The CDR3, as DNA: TGTGCCAGCTTCCGGGGGGGACTAAGCCTGCGCGAGGAGCAGTTCTTC. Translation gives CASFRGGLSLREEQFF.

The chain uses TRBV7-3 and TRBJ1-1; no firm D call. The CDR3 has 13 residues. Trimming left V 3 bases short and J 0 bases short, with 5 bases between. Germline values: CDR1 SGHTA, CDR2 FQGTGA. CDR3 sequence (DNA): TGTGCCAGCAGCTTCCACATGAACACTGAAGCTTTCTTT. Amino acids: CASSFHMNTEAFF.

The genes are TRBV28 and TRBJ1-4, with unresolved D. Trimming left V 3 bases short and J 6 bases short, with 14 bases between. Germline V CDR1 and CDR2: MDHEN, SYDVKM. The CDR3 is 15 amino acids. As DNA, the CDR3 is TGTGCCAGCAGTTTTAGCGGGCGCGGGGATGAAAAACTGTTTTTT. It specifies CASSFSGRGDEKLFF.

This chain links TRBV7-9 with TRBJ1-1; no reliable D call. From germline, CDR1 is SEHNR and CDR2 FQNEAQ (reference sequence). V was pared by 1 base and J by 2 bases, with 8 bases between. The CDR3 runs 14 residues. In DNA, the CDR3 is TGTGCCAGCAGCTTAGGCAGTACAAACACTGAAGCTTTCTTT. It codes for CASSLGSTNTEAFF.

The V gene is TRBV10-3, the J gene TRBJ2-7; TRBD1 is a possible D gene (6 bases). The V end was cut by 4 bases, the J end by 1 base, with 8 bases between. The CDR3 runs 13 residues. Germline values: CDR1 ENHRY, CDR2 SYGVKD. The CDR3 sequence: CAISATGSYEQYF. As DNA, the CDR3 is TGTGCCATCAGTGCGACAGGTTCCTACGAGCAGTACTTC.

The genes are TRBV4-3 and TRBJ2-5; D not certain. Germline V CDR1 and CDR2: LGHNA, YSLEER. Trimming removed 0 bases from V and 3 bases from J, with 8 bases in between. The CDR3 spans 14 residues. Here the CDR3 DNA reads TGCGCCAGCAGCCAAGATACCGCTAAAGAGACCCAGTACTTC. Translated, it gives CASSQDTAKETQYF.

The CDR3 DNA reads as TGTGCCAGCAGTCTAGCGGGGGCAACTAATGAAAAACTGTTTTTT. Its translation: CASSLAGATNEKLFF. The chain employs TRBV6-5 and TRBJ1-4; perhaps TRBD1 as D (5 bases). Deletions cut 5 bases from V and 0 bases from J, with 10 bases between. This CDR3 contains 15 residues. Germline CDR1 is MNHEY and CDR2 is SVGAGI.

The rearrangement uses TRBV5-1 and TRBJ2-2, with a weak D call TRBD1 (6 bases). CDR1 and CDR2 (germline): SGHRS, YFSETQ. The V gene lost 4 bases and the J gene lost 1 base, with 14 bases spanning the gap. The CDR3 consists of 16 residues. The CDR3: CASSEFRTVNTGELFF. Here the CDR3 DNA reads TGCGCCAGCAGCGAGTTCCGGACAGTGAACACCGGGGAGCTGTTTTTT.

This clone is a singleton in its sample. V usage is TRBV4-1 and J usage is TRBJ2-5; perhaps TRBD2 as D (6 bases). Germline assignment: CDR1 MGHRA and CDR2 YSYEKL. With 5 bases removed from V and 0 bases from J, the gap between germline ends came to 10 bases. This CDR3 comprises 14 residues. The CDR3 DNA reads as TGCGCCAGCAGCTCCCGGGACTACCAAGAGACCCAGTACTTC. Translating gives CASSSRDYQETQYF.

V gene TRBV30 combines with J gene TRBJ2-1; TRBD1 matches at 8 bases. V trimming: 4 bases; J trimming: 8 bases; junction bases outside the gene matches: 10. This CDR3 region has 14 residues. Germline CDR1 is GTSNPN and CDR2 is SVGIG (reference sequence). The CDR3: CAWTQGAQGDEQFF. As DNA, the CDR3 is TGTGCCTGGACCCAGGGGGCGCAGGGCGATGAGCAGTTCTTC. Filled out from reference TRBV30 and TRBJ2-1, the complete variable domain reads SQTIHQWPATLVQPVGSPLSLECTVEGTSNPNLYWYRQAAGRGLQLLFYSVGIGQISSEVPQNLSASRPQDRQFILSSKKLLLSDSGFYLCAWTQGAQGDEQFFGPGTRLTVL.

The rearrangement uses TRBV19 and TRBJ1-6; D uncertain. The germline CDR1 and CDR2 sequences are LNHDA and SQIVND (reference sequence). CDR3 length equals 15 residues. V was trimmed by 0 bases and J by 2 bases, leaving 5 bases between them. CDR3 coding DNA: TGTGCCAGTAGTATAGATCGGGCCTATAATTCACCCCTCCACTTT. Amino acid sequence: CASSIDRAYNSPLHF.

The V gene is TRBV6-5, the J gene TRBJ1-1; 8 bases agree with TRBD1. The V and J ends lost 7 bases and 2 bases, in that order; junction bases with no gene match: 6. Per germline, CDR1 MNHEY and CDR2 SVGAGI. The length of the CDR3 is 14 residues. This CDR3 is CASKQGVANTEAFF. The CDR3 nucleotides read TGTGCCAGCAAACAGGGGGTGGCAAACACTGAAGCTTTCTTT.

The CDR3 DNA follows: TGTGCCAGCAGCTTTGGGGGGGCCTACACCGGGGAGCTGTTTTTT. It yields the protein CASSFGGAYTGELFF. The chain joins TRBV11-2 to TRBJ2-2; possibly TRBD2 for D (7 bases). The CDR3 has 15 amino acids. CDR1 is SGHAT and CDR2 is FQNNGV in the germline V gene. V gave up 3 bases and J gave up 3 bases, with 11 bases separating them.

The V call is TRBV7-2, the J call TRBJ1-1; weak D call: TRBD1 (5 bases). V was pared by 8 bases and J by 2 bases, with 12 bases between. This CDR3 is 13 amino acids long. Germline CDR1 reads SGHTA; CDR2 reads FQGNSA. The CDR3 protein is CASCNQGNTEAFF. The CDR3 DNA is TGTGCCAGCTGCAACCAGGGTAACACTGAAGCTTTCTTT.

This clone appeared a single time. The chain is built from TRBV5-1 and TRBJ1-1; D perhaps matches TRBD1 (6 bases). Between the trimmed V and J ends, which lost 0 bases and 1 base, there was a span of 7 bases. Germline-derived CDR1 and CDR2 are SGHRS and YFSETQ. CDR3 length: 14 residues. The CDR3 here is CASSLARGNTEAFF. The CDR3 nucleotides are TGCGCCAGCAGCTTGGCCAGGGGGAACACTGAAGCTTTCTTT.

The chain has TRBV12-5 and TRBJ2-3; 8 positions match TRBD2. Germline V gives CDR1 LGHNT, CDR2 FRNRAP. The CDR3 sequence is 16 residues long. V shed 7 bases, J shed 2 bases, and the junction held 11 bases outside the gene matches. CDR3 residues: CASVSLADPVTDTQYF. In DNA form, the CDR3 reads TGTGCTAGTGTCTCACTAGCGGACCCAGTCACAGATACGCAGTATTTT.

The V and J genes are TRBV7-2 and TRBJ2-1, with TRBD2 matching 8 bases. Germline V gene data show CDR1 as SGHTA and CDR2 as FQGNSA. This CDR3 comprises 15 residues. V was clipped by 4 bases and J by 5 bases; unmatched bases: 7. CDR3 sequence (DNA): TGTGCCAGCAGCTCCTTAGCGGGGTTCCACAATGAGCAGTTCTTC. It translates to CASSSLAGFHNEQFF.

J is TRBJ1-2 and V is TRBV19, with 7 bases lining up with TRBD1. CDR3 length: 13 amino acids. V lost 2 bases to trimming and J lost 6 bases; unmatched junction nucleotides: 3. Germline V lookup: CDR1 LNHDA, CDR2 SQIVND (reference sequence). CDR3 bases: TGTGCCAGTAGTATAACAGGGGTGGATGGCTACACCTTC. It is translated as CASSITGVDGYTF.

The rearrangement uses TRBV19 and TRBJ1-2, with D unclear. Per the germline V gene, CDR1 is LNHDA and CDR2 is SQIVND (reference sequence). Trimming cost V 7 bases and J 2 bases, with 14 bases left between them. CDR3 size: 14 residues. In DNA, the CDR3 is TGTGCCAGTATCCACCGTGCGGGCAACTATGGCTACACCTTC. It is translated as CASIHRAGNYGYTF.

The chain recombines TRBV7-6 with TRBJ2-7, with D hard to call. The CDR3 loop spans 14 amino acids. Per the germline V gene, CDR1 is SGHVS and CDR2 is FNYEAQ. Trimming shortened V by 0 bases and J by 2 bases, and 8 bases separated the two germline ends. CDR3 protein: CASSLAQAPYEQYF. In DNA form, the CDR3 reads TGTGCCAGCAGCTTAGCGCAGGCCCCCTACGAGCAGTACTTC.